Each of the 3 T cell receptor beta chains below was sequenced from the same sample in a study of cytomegalovirus exposure and HLA in healthy donors. The PCR was carried out with 60 Vbeta primers and 13 Jbeta primers. Sequencing used immunoSEQ multiplex PCR; TCRdb keeps in-frame clones, though not all of them. The table records some 120,000 clones, 75% to 85% of them present only once. Sequencing was carried out using PBMCs. These receptors were taken from a man in his forties in good health and CMV-seronegative.

This rearrangement joins TRBV5-1 to TRBJ1-1, with D perhaps TRBD1 (5 bases). The CDR3 is 14 residues long. Looked up from germline, CDR1 is SGHRS and CDR2 is YFSETQ. V lost 2 bases to trimming and J lost 1 base, with 9 bases between them. The CDR3 DNA is TGCGCCAGCAGCTTAAGACAGAAGAACACTGAAGCTTTCTTT. It specifies CASSLRQKNTEAFF.

V and J are TRBV30 and TRBJ2-1; D remains unclear. The germline V gene has CDR1 GTSNPN and CDR2 SVGIG (reference sequence). CDR3 size: 11 residues. Between the trimmed V and J ends, which lost 4 bases and 6 bases, there was a span of 7 bases. CDR3 sequence reads: CAWTFSNEQFF. The CDR3 DNA sequence: TGTGCCTGGACGTTTAGCAATGAGCAGTTCTTC.

This chain connects TRBV7-2 to TRBJ1-2; no clear D gene. Trimming shortened V by 4 bases and J by 8 bases, and 23 bases separated the two germline ends. The germline V gene encodes CDR1 SGHTA and CDR2 FQGNSA. The CDR3 contains 16 residues. CDR3 sequence: CASSSSPGSRTKGYTF. The CDR3 DNA reads TGTGCCAGCAGCTCCTCCCCGGGCTCGAGGACTAAAGGCTACACCTTC.